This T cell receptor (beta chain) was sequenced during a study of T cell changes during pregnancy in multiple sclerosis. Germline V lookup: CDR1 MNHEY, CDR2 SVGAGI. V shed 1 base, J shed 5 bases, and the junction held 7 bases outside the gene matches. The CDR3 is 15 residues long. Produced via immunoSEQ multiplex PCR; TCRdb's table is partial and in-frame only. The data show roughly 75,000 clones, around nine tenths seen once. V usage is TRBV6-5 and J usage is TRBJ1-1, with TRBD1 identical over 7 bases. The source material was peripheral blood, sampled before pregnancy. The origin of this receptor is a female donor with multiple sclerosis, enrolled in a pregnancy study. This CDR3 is CASSYYSGGLTEAFF. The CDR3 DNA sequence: TGTGCCAGCAGTTACTATTCAGGGGGGCTAACTGAAGCTTTCTTT.